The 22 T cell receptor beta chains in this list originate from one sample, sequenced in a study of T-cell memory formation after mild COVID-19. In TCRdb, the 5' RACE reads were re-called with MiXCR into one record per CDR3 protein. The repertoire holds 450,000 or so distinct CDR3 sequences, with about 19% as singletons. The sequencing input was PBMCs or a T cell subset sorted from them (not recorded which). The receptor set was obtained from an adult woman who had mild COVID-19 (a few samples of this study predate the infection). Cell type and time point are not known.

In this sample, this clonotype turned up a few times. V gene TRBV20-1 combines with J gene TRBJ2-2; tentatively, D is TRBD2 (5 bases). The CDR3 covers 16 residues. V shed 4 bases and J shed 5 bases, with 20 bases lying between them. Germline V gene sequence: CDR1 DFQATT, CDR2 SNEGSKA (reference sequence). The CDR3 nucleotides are TGCAGTGCTAAAAGACACGAGGCAGCGGTTACCGGGGAGCTGTTTTTT. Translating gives CSAKRHEAAVTGELFF.

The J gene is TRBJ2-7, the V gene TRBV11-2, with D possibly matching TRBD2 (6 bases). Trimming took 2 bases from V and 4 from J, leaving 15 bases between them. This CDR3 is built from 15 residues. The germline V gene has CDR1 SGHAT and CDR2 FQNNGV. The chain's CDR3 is CASSLTGGLGYEQYF. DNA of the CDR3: TGTGCCAGCAGCTTAACCGGAGGGTTGGGGTACGAGCAGTACTTC.

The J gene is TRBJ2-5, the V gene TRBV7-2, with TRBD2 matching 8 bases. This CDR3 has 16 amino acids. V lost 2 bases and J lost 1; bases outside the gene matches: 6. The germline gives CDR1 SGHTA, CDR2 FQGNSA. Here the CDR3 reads CASSLRKLAAQETQYF. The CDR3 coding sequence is TGTGCCAGCAGCTTACGGAAACTAGCGGCCCAAGAGACCCAGTACTTC.

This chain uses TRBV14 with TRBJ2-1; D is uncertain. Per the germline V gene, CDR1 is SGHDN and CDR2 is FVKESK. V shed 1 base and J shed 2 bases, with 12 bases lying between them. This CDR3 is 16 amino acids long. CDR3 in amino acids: CASSQGLGQAYNEQFF. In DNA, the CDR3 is TGTGCCAGCAGCCAAGGACTTGGCCAGGCCTACAATGAGCAGTTCTTC.

The CDR3 sequence: CASKSLLLASTDTQYF. The DNA for the CDR3 is TGTGCCAGCAAAAGCCTTCTGTTGGCTAGCACAGATACGCAGTATTTT. V gene TRBV12-3 or TRBV12-4 combines with J gene TRBJ2-3, with D hard to call. V was cut by 7 bases and J by 0 bases, with 17 bases left in between. CDR3 length: 16 amino acids.

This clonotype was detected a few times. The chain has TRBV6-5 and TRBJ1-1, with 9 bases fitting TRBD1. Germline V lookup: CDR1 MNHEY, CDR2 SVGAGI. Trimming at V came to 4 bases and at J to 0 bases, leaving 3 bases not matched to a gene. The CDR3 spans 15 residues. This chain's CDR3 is CASSSGTGMNTEAFF. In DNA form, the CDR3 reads TGTGCCAGCAGTTCCGGGACAGGGATGAACACTGAAGCTTTCTTT.

The CDR3 nucleotides read TGTGCCAGCAGCTTACTTCAGGGGGGCAGGGGAGGTGAGCAGTTCTTC. Translated: CASSLLQGGRGGEQFF. The chain employs TRBV7-2 and TRBJ2-1; tentatively, D is TRBD1 (7 bases). V dropped 2 bases and J dropped 9 bases, with 20 bases sitting between them. This CDR3 has 16 residues. Germline-derived CDR1 and CDR2 are SGHTA and FQGNSA.

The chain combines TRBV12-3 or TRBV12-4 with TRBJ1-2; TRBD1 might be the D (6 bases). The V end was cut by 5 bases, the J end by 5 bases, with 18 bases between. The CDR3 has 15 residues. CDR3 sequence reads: CASSTSREGGYGYTF. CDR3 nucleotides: TGTGCCAGCAGTACCTCCAGGGAGGGGGGTTATGGCTACACCTTC.

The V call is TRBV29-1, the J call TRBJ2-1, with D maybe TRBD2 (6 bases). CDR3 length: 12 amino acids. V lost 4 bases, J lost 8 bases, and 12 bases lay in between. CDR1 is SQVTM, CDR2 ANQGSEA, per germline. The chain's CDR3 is CSVAGELHEQFF. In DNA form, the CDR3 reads TGCAGCGTTGCGGGGGAGTTACATGAGCAGTTCTTC.

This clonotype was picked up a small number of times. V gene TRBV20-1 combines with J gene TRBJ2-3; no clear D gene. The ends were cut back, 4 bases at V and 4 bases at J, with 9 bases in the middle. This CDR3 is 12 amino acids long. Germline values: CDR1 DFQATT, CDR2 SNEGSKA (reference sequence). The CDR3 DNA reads TGCAGTGCTACCCTGGGCCCAGATACGCAGTATTTT. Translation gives CSATLGPDTQYF.

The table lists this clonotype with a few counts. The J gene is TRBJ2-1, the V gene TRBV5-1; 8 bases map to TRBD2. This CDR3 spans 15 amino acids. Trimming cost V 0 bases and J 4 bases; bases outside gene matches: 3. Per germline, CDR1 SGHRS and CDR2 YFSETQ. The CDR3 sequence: CASSLVSGVYNEQFF. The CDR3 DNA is TGCGCCAGCAGCTTGGTTAGCGGGGTTTACAATGAGCAGTTCTTC.

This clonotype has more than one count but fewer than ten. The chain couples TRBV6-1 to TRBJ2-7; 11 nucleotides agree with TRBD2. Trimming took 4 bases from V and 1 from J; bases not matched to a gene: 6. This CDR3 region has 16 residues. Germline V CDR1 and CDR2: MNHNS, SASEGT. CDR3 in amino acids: CASSGGLADPSYEQYF. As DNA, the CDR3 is TGTGCCAGCAGTGGGGGACTAGCGGACCCTTCCTACGAGCAGTACTTC.

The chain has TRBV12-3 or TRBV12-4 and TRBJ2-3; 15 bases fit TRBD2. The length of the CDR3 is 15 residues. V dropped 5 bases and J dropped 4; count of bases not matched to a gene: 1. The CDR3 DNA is TGTGCCAGCAGTGGACTAGCGGGAGGGCCAGATACGCAGTATTTT. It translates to CASSGLAGGPDTQYF.

This CDR3 reads CASSLSGQARKQYF. CDR3 DNA: TGCGCCAGCAGCTTGTCGGGACAGGCAAGGAAGCAGTACTTC. This chain connects TRBV5-1 to TRBJ2-7, with TRBD1 identical over 8 bases. The V and J ends lost 1 base and 8 bases, in that order; junction bases with no gene match: 8. The CDR3 has 14 residues. Germline-derived CDR1 and CDR2 are SGHRS and YFSETQ. Based on the CDR3 plus reference TRBV5-1 and TRBJ2-7, the full variable domain is KAGVTQTPRYLIKTRGQQVTLSCSPISGHRSVSWYQQTPGQGLQFLFEYFSETQRNKGNFPGRFSGRQFSNSRSEMNVSTLELGDSALYLCASSLSGQARKQYFGPGTRLTVT.

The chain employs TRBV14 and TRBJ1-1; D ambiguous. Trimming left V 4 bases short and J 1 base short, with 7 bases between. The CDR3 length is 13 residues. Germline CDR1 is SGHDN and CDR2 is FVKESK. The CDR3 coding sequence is TGTGCCAGCAGCCCCTGGAAGAACACTGAAGCTTTCTTT. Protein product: CASSPWKNTEAFF.

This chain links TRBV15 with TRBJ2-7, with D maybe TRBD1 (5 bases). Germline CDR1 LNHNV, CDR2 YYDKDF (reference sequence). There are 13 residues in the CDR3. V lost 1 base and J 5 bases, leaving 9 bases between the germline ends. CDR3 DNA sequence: TGTGCCACCAGCAGAGTTCTCAGGGACGAGCAGTACTTC. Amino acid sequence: CATSRVLRDEQYF.

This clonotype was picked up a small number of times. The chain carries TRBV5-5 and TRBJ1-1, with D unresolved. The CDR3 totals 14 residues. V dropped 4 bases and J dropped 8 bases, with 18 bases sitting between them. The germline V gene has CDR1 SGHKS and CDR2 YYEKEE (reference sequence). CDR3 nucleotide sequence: TGTGCCAGCAGCCTAGGACCGACAACGACGGAAGCTTTCTTT. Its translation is CASSLGPTTTEAFF.

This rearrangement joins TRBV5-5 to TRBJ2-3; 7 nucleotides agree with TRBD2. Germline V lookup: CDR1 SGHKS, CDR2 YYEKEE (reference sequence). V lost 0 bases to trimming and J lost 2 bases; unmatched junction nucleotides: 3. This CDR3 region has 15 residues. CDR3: CASSLGLATTDTQYF. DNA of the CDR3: TGTGCCAGCAGCTTGGGACTAGCAACCACAGATACGCAGTATTTT. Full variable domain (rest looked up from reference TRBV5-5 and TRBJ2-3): DAGVTQSPTHLIKTRGQQVTLRCSPISGHKSVSWYQQVLGQGPQFIFQYYEKEERGRGNFPDRFSARQFPNYSSELNVNALLLGDSALYLCASSLGLATTDTQYFGPGTRLTVL.

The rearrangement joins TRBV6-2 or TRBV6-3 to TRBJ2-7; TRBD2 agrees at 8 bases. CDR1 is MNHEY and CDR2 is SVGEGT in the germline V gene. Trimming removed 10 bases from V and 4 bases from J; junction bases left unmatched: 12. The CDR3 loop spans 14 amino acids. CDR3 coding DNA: TGTGCCACCTCGCCGGTAGGCGGGGGGTACGAGCAGTACTTC. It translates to CATSPVGGGYEQYF.

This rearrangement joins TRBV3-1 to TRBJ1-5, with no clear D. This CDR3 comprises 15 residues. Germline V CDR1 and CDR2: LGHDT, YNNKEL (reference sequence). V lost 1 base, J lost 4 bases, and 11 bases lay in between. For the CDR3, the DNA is TGTGCCAGCAGCCAAGGTAGCCTTGGGAATCAGCCCCAGCATTTT. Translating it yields CASSQGSLGNQPQHF.

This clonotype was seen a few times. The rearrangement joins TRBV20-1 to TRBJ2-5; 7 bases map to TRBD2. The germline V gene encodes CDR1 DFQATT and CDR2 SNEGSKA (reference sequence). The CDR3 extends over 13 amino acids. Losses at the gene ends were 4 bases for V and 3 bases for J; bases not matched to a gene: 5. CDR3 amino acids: CSATRDYKETQYF. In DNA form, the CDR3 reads TGCAGTGCTACCCGGGACTACAAAGAGACCCAGTACTTC.

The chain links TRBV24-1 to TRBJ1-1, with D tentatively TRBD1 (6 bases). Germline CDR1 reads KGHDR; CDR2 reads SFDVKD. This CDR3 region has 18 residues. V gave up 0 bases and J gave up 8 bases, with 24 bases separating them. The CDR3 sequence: CATSDLQSSPLTQGEAFF. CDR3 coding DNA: TGTGCCACCAGTGATTTGCAGAGCTCCCCACTAACACAGGGAGAAGCTTTCTTT.